These 22 T cell receptor beta chains originate from one sample sequenced in a study of blood T cell repertoires in COVID-19. Sequencing was performed with immunoSEQ multiplex PCR; in TCRdb, only in-frame clones are kept and a portion is missing. This table holds 85,000 to 95,000 clones, roughly 89% found once. The sequenced sample consisted of peripheral blood. Receptors originate from a woman older than 75 with active COVID-19.

This sequence joins TRBV7-2 and TRBJ2-4; 9 bases align to TRBD2. V shed 3 bases, J shed 10 bases, and the junction held 4 bases outside the gene matches. CDR1 and CDR2 (germline): SGHTA, FQGNSA. This CDR3 contains 13 residues. CDR3 nucleotides: TGTGCCAGCAGCTTCGACAGCGGGGGGATTCAGTACTTC. Translating it yields CASSFDSGGIQYF.

The chain is built from TRBV7-2 and TRBJ2-7; the match to TRBD2 covers 7 bases. Germline trimming cut 4 bases from V and 3 bases from J; bases unmatched to any gene: 6. Germline CDR1 and CDR2: SGHTA and FQGNSA. The CDR3 is 14 residues long. The CDR3 here is CASSSGGVFYEQYF. The CDR3 nucleotides read TGTGCCAGCAGCTCTGGGGGGGTCTTCTACGAGCAGTACTTC.

J is TRBJ1-1 and V is TRBV4-1; unclear D gene. Germline V gene data show CDR1 as MGHRA and CDR2 as YSYEKL. The CDR3 runs 14 residues. V was shortened by 2 bases and J by 3 bases, with 10 bases between the two germline ends. The CDR3 DNA reads as TGCGCCAGCAGCCAACGTTTGTCGGACACTGAAGCTTTCTTT. Protein: CASSQRLSDTEAFF.

V usage is TRBV9 and J usage is TRBJ2-6, with D hard to call. CDR1 and CDR2 (germline): SGDLS, YYNGEE. The CDR3 extends over 13 amino acids. The V and J ends lost 2 bases and 4 bases respectively, with 4 bases between them. CDR3 in DNA: TGTGCCAGCAGCGTCCGGGGGGCCAACGTCCTGACTTTC. Amino acid sequence: CASSVRGANVLTF.

This clone came up a few times. V and J are TRBV11-3 and TRBJ2-7, with 8 bases matching TRBD1. The length of the CDR3 is 15 residues. The V gene's germline CDR1 is SGHNT and CDR2 YENEEA. The ends lost 3 bases at V and 2 bases at J; junction bases unmatched: 6. CDR3 DNA sequence: TGTGCCAGCAGCTTCGGTACAGGGGGAACCTACGAGCAGTACTTC. Its protein is CASSFGTGGTYEQYF.

The rearrangement joins TRBV6-5 to TRBJ2-3; 9 nucleotides align to TRBD1. Trimming removed 6 bases from V and 2 bases from J; junction bases left unmatched: 6. From germline, CDR1 is MNHEY and CDR2 SVGAGI. The CDR3 is made up of 15 amino acids. The CDR3, as DNA: TGTGCCAGCAGGGGGACAGGGCGAAACACAGATACGCAGTATTTT. Translation: CASRGTGRNTDTQYF.

This sequence joins TRBV4-3 and TRBJ2-5; D is perhaps TRBD1 (5 bases). Deletions cut 0 bases from V and 4 bases from J, with 12 bases between. CDR3 length equals 15 residues. In germline, CDR1 is LGHNA, CDR2 YSLEER. The CDR3 nucleotides are TGCGCCAGCAGCCAAGAACCCAGCAGGGTAGAGACCCAGTACTTC. It encodes CASSQEPSRVETQYF.

V and J are TRBV9 and TRBJ2-7; the match to TRBD2 covers 11 bases. Trimming at V came to 2 bases and at J to 1 base, leaving 11 bases not matched to a gene. The length of the CDR3 is 18 residues. Germline V gene sequence: CDR1 SGDLS, CDR2 YYNGEE. CDR3: CASSVTMGRTSGSYEQYF. The CDR3 nucleotides read TGTGCCAGCAGCGTTACGATGGGCAGGACTAGCGGGTCCTACGAGCAGTACTTC.

The V and J genes are TRBV5-1 and TRBJ2-3; TRBD2 matches at 15 bases. V was pared by 6 bases and J by 4 bases, with 9 bases of the junction left unmatched. The germline V gene encodes CDR1 SGHRS and CDR2 YFSETQ. This CDR3 region has 17 residues. As DNA, the CDR3 is TGCGCCAGCACCCCGGGACTAGCGGGAGGCAGGCCAGATACGCAGTATTTT. As protein: CASTPGLAGGRPDTQYF.

The gene calls are TRBV20-1 and TRBJ1-1; D is ambiguous. The CDR3 is made up of 15 amino acids. The V gene's germline CDR1 is DFQATT and CDR2 SNEGSKA (reference sequence). Between the trimmed V and J ends, which lost 3 bases and 0 bases, there was a span of 14 bases. The CDR3 loop reads CSASDGQALNTEAFF. CDR3 bases: TGCAGTGCTAGTGATGGGCAGGCTCTGAACACTGAAGCTTTCTTT.

This chain joins TRBV9 and TRBJ1-1; 7 nucleotides align to TRBD1. The CDR3 runs to 13 residues. V lost 2 bases, J lost 5 bases, and 3 bases stayed unmatched. Germline CDR1 SGDLS, CDR2 YYNGEE. The CDR3, as DNA: TGTGCCAGCAGCGTGACAGGGTGGACTGAAGCTTTCTTT. It is translated as CASSVTGWTEAFF. The full variable domain, its missing parts supplied by reference TRBV9 and TRBJ1-1, is DSGVTQTPKHLITATGQRVTLRCSPRSGDLSVYWYQQSLDQGLQFLIQYYNGEERAKGNILERFSAQQFPDLHSELNLSSLELGDSALYFCASSVTGWTEAFFGQGTRLTVV.

The rearrangement joins TRBV5-1 to TRBJ2-7; D gene unclear. The CDR3 extends over 15 amino acids. V dropped 0 bases and J dropped 0 bases, with 10 bases sitting between them. CDR1 SGHRS and CDR2 YFSETQ come from the germline V gene. DNA of the CDR3: TGCGCCAGCAGCTTGGGTAACGTGGCCTCCTACGAGCAGTACTTC. This gives the protein CASSLGNVASYEQYF.

The genes are TRBV2 and TRBJ2-7; 9 positions agree with TRBD1. This CDR3 has 15 residues. The V gene end was trimmed by 4 bases and the J gene end by 6 bases; junction bases not matched to a gene: 10. CDR1 is SNHLY and CDR2 is FYNNEI in the germline V gene. CDR3 DNA sequence: TGTGCCAGCAGTGTATTGCCGAGACAGGGGGGCGAGCAGTACTTC. As protein: CASSVLPRQGGEQYF. The full variable domain, its missing parts supplied by reference TRBV2 and TRBJ2-7, is EPEVTQTPSHQVTQMGQEVILRCVPISNHLYFYWYRQILGQKVEFLVSFYNNEISEKSEIFDDQFSVERPDGSNFTLKIRSTKLEDSAMYFCASSVLPRQGGEQYFGPGTRLTVT.

This chain uses TRBV27 with TRBJ2-3; D ambiguous. The CDR3 contains 15 residues. V was shortened by 5 bases and J by 4 bases, with 16 bases between the two germline ends. The germline V gene encodes CDR1 MNHEY and CDR2 SMNVEV (reference sequence). CDR3 region: CASSPLALLADTQYF. DNA for the CDR3: TGTGCCAGCAGTCCCTTAGCCCTCCTGGCAGATACGCAGTATTTT.

The gene calls are TRBV7-3 and TRBJ1-1; 7 bases match TRBD1. Germline values: CDR1 SGHTA, CDR2 FQGTGA. Trimming at V came to 6 bases and at J to 1 base, leaving 5 bases not matched to a gene. The CDR3 length is 14 residues. The CDR3 nucleotides are TGTGCCAGCAGGCCAGGGGGTTCGAACACTGAAGCTTTCTTT. It encodes CASRPGGSNTEAFF.

The rearrangement joins TRBV9 to TRBJ2-1, with 10 bases lining up with TRBD2. This CDR3 has 19 amino acids. Germline CDR1 SGDLS, CDR2 YYNGEE. Unmatched junction bases numbered 12, after V lost 3 bases and J lost 0 bases. The DNA for the CDR3 is TGTGCCAGCAGCGCGAAGACTAGCGGGTGGGAGAGCTCCTACAATGAGCAGTTCTTC. Amino acids: CASSAKTSGWESSYNEQFF.

This chain connects TRBV5-1 to TRBJ2-2, with D possibly matching TRBD2 (6 bases). The germline V gene encodes CDR1 SGHRS and CDR2 YFSETQ. Trimming took off 1 base at V and 6 bases at J, with 7 bases between the two ends. The CDR3 has 13 amino acids. Here the CDR3 reads CASSLWGAGELFF. The CDR3 DNA is TGCGCCAGCAGCTTGTGGGGGGCCGGGGAGCTGTTTTTT.

The chain links TRBV3-1 (or the pseudogene TRBV3-2) to TRBJ2-3; 13 positions agree with TRBD2. CDR3 length equals 16 residues. CDR1 is LGHDT and CDR2 is YNNKEL in the germline V gene (reference sequence). V was clipped by 2 bases and J by 5 bases; unmatched bases: 4. The DNA of the CDR3 is TGTGCCAGCAGCCAACGGACTAGCGGGAGTGGAGATACGCAGTATTTT. Its protein is CASSQRTSGSGDTQYF.

The chain joins TRBV28 to TRBJ2-1, with TRBD2 identical over 7 bases. Germline CDR1 reads MDHEN; CDR2 reads SYDVKM. With 8 bases clipped from V and 0 bases from J, the junction kept 10 bases outside the gene matches. There are 16 residues in the CDR3. CDR3 sequence reads: CASRSGRESSYNEQFF. In DNA, the CDR3 is TGTGCCAGCCGGAGTGGGCGGGAGAGCTCCTACAATGAGCAGTTCTTC.

V is TRBV5-5 and J is TRBJ1-1, with D perhaps matching TRBD1 (6 bases). Per germline, CDR1 SGHKS and CDR2 YYEKEE (reference sequence). CDR3 length: 15 residues. Trimming pared 3 bases from V and 2 bases from J, leaving 14 bases between. The CDR3 spells CASSWGQSFNTEAFF. The CDR3 DNA reads TGTGCCAGCAGCTGGGGACAATCTTTCAACACTGAAGCTTTCTTT. The full variable domain, in which reference TRBV5-5 and TRBJ1-1 provide the parts outside the CDR3, is DAGVTQSPTHLIKTRGQQVTLRCSPISGHKSVSWYQQVLGQGPQFIFQYYEKEERGRGNFPDRFSARQFPNYSSELNVNALLLGDSALYLCASSWGQSFNTEAFFGQGTRLTVV.

This chain links TRBV7-2 with TRBJ1-1; D call uncertain. CDR1 SGHTA and CDR2 FQGNSA come from the germline V gene. The CDR3 is made up of 13 amino acids. V was cut by 5 bases and J by 0 bases, with 7 bases left in between. The CDR3 DNA is TGTGCCAGCAGCCGAGATATGAACACTGAAGCTTTCTTT. The encoded protein is CASSRDMNTEAFF.

This chain uses TRBV7-6 with TRBJ2-1; D is perhaps TRBD2 (6 bases). Trimming stripped 4 bases from V and 4 bases from J, with 17 bases between. This CDR3 has 16 amino acids. CDR1 and CDR2 from the germline V gene are SGHVS and FNYEAQ. CDR3 region: CASSSGGTVRYNEQFF. In DNA form, the CDR3 reads TGTGCCAGCAGCTCTGGCGGGACGGTCCGGTACAATGAGCAGTTCTTC.